One sample yielded the 17 T cell receptor beta chains listed below, sequenced in a study of OX40 agonist ivuxolimab in advanced cancers. The table came from immunoSEQ multiplex PCR; TCRdb's copy has only in-frame clones and leaves some out. The sample has more than 90,000 clones, 70% to 85% seen once. Specimen: CD4+ or CD8+ T cells sorted from blood, collected in a trial of the OX40 agonist ivuxolimab. The receptor set was obtained from an adult with an advanced solid tumor such as melanoma, head and neck, liver or kidney cancer.

The V gene is TRBV15, the J gene TRBJ2-1, with TRBD2 identical over 13 bases. Germline V gene lookup returns CDR1 LNHNV and CDR2 YYDKDF (reference sequence). The length of the CDR3 is 16 residues. Losses at the gene ends were 3 bases for V and 6 bases for J; bases not matched to a gene: 5. CDR3: CATSRAGTSGTNEQFF. The CDR3 region has the DNA TGTGCCACCAGCAGGGCCGGGACTAGCGGGACCAATGAGCAGTTCTTC. The entire variable domain, with the rest obtained from reference TRBV15 and TRBJ2-1, is as follows: DAMVIQNPRYQVTQFGKPVTLSCSQTLNHNVMYWYQQKSSQAPKLLFHYYDKDFNNEADTPDNFQSRRPNTSFCFLDIRSPGLGDTAMYLCATSRAGTSGTNEQFFGPGTRLTVL.

The CDR3 protein is CASSYIVVSSYNEQFF. The CDR3 DNA sequence: TGTGCCAGCAGCTATATCGTCGTGAGCTCCTACAATGAGCAGTTCTTC. The rearrangement joins TRBV5-4 to TRBJ2-1, with D unresolved. The CDR3 sequence is 16 residues long. CDR1 is SGHNT and CDR2 is YYREEE in the germline V gene (reference sequence). Deletions cut 3 bases from V and 0 bases from J, with 13 bases between.

The rearrangement joins TRBV29-1 to TRBJ1-2; a weak D match, TRBD1 (6 bases). V lost 3 bases and J 8 bases, leaving 7 bases between the germline ends. CDR1 and CDR2 from the germline V gene are SQVTM and ANQGSEA. The CDR3 has 10 amino acids. The CDR3 here is CSVDRGGYTF. The CDR3 coding sequence is TGCAGCGTTGACAGGGGCGGCTACACCTTC.

This clone was picked up one time. This chain uses TRBV28 with TRBJ2-7, with 8 bases that match TRBD1. With V trimmed by 8 bases and J by 5 bases, 14 bases remained unmatched. The germline V gene encodes CDR1 MDHEN and CDR2 SYDVKM. The CDR3 runs 15 residues. The CDR3 loop is CASVYIGQGNNEQYF. The CDR3 DNA reads TGTGCCAGCGTTTATATCGGACAGGGTAACAACGAGCAGTACTTC.

This clone appeared once. The chain uses TRBV5-1 and TRBJ2-1, with TRBD2 matching 13 bases. The V gene end was trimmed by 3 bases and the J gene end by 4 bases; junction bases not matched to a gene: 1. Germline V gene sequence: CDR1 SGHRS, CDR2 YFSETQ. The CDR3 consists of 15 residues. This chain's CDR3 is CASSSGLAGYNEQFF. The CDR3 DNA reads as TGCGCCAGCAGCTCGGGACTAGCGGGATACAATGAGCAGTTCTTC.

CDR3 sequence reads: CASSLGLAGEQYF. CDR3 nucleotide sequence: TGTGCCAGCAGCTTGGGGCTTGCGGGGGAGCAGTACTTC. The chain combines TRBV5-4 with TRBJ2-7; possibly TRBD2 for D (6 bases). The CDR3 length is 13 residues. Deletions cut 0 bases from V and 7 bases from J, with 11 bases between. Looked up from germline, CDR1 is SGHNT and CDR2 is YYREEE (reference sequence). The full variable domain, its missing parts supplied by reference TRBV5-4 and TRBJ2-7, is ETGVTQSPTHLIKTRGQQVTLRCSSQSGHNTVSWYQQALGQGPQFIFQYYREEENGRGNFPPRFSGLQFPNYSSELNVNALELDDSALYLCASSLGLAGEQYFGPGTRLTVT.

This chain links TRBV5-1 with TRBJ1-5; no firm D call. Trimming removed 0 bases from V and 4 bases from J, with 8 bases in between. This CDR3 contains 14 residues. The germline gives CDR1 SGHRS, CDR2 YFSETQ. The CDR3: CASSLDPSNQPQHF. The CDR3 region has the DNA TGCGCCAGCAGCTTGGACCCCTCGAATCAGCCCCAGCATTTT.

The rearrangement joins TRBV5-4 to TRBJ2-1; 11 bases agree with TRBD2. The V gene's germline CDR1 is SGHNT and CDR2 YYREEE (reference sequence). V was pared by 4 bases and J by 0 bases, with 3 bases of the junction left unmatched. CDR3 length: 16 residues. The CDR3 bases are TGTGCCAGCAGCATTAGCGGGGGGGCCTCCTACAATGAGCAGTTCTTC. Amino acids: CASSISGGASYNEQFF.

The chain uses TRBV14 and TRBJ2-5, with a weak D call TRBD2 (7 bases). CDR3 length: 17 residues. CDR1 and CDR2 from the germline V gene are SGHDN and FVKESK. V lost 0 bases, J lost 1 base, and 15 bases lay in between. The CDR3 spells CASSQDIWGGRQETQYF. CDR3 nucleotide sequence: TGTGCCAGCAGCCAAGATATTTGGGGGGGCCGCCAAGAGACCCAGTACTTC. Using reference TRBV14 and TRBJ2-5 for the parts outside the CDR3, the full variable domain is EAGVTQFPSHSVIEKGQTVTLRCDPISGHDNLYWYRRVMGKEIKFLLHFVKESKQDESGMPNNRFLAERTGGTYSTLKVQPAELEDSGVYFCASSQDIWGGRQETQYFGPGTRLLVL.

By share, this clone counts as medium-sized. V and J are TRBV29-1 and TRBJ2-3; D gene ambiguous. Germline V lookup: CDR1 SQVTM, CDR2 ANQGSEA. The V gene lost 2 bases and the J gene lost 6 bases, with 6 bases spanning the gap. The length of the CDR3 is 11 residues. This chain's CDR3 is CSVELGDTQYF. The CDR3 region has the DNA TGCAGCGTTGAACTCGGGGATACGCAGTATTTT.

The rearrangement joins TRBV5-6 to TRBJ2-5, with 10 bases fitting TRBD2. The germline CDR1 and CDR2 sequences are SGHDT and YYEEEE. V lost 4 bases, J lost 7 bases, and 10 bases stayed unmatched. CDR3 size: 15 residues. As DNA, the CDR3 is TGTGCCAGCAGCCCGGCAGCGGGGGGGAGTGGGACCCAGTACTTC. It yields the protein CASSPAAGGSGTQYF.

The chain couples TRBV11-2 to TRBJ2-2; TRBD1 matches at 8 bases. Per germline, CDR1 SGHAT and CDR2 FQNNGV. The CDR3 is 14 amino acids. The J segment lost 8 bases and the V segment lost 5 bases, leaving 7 bases of the junction unmatched. CDR3 loop: CASSVRQGRGELFF. The DNA for the CDR3 is TGTGCCAGCAGCGTACGACAGGGGCGGGGGGAGCTGTTTTTT.

The CDR3 region is CASSLVPGGPNEQFF. DNA for the CDR3: TGTGCCAGCAGTTTAGTACCAGGGGGCCCCAATGAGCAGTTCTTC. V and J are TRBV28 and TRBJ2-1; 8 bases align to TRBD1. The CDR3 is 15 amino acids. V lost 2 bases to trimming and J lost 6 bases; unmatched junction nucleotides: 6. In germline, CDR1 is MDHEN, CDR2 SYDVKM. Variable domain in full (rest from reference TRBV28 and TRBJ2-1): DVKVTQSSRYLVKRTGEKVFLECVQDMDHENMFWYRQDPGLGLRLIYFSYDVKMKEKGDIPEGYSVSREKKERFSLILESASTNQTSMYLCASSLVPGGPNEQFFGPGTRLTVL.

This rearrangement joins TRBV2 to TRBJ1-5; perhaps TRBD1 as D (6 bases). Trimming shortened V by 0 bases and J by 3 bases, and 24 bases separated the two germline ends. From germline, CDR1 is SNHLY and CDR2 FYNNEI. The CDR3 has 20 amino acids. This CDR3 reads CASSEALRTETGSNNQPQHF. The CDR3 DNA sequence: TGTGCCAGCAGTGAAGCGCTTCGGACGGAGACAGGTTCGAACAATCAGCCCCAGCATTTT.

This chain uses TRBV28 with TRBJ1-1, with D unresolved. CDR3 length: 13 amino acids. Trimming pared 6 bases from V and 1 base from J, leaving 9 bases between. Germline V gene data show CDR1 as MDHEN and CDR2 as SYDVKM. CDR3 in amino acids: CASRATSNTEAFF. The CDR3 coding sequence is TGTGCCAGCAGGGCAACATCGAACACTGAAGCTTTCTTT.

The chain recombines TRBV2 with TRBJ2-7; D may be TRBD1 (7 bases). Germline assignment: CDR1 SNHLY and CDR2 FYNNEI. The CDR3 has 13 amino acids. V lost 5 bases and J lost 7, with 15 bases in between. The chain's CDR3 is CASSRTGAGEQYF. CDR3 coding DNA: TGTGCCAGCAGTCGAACAGGGGCGGGGGAGCAGTACTTC.

The count of this clone is one. Other DNA sequences in the sample encode the same CDR3. The chain is built from TRBV7-9 and TRBJ2-5; D is uncertain. The CDR3 covers 12 residues. From germline, CDR1 is SEHNR and CDR2 FQNEAQ (reference sequence). V lost 0 bases and J 5 bases, leaving 4 bases between the germline ends. Written as DNA, the CDR3 is TGTGCCAGCAGCTTAGCTGGGGAGACCCAGTACTTC. Translated: CASSLAGETQYF.